This T cell receptor beta chain emerged from a study of graft-versus-host responses after intestinal transplantation. Across the whole study: Anti-thymocyte globulin served as induction for all recipients, who then took tacrolimus and steroids for about 3 years.

CDR3 length: 13 residues. V was trimmed by 0 bases and J by 3 bases, leaving 6 bases between them. CDR1 and CDR2 (germline): LGHNA, YNFKEQ. This table comes from immunoSEQ multiplex PCR, and its TCRdb copy is limited to in-frame clones, with some not included. Here the sample spans some 110,000 clones, about 92% being singletons. A word on this clone: Its antigen remains unidentified.

The chain employs TRBV4-2 and TRBJ2-7, with D perhaps matching TRBD1 (5 bases). This TCR was recovered from a human donor who was the organ donor for an intestinal transplant. This specimen was unstimulated CD8+ T cells sorted from spleen or lymph node cells, taken before transplant. The CDR3 reads CASSQDRVYEQYF. DNA of the CDR3: TGTGCCAGCAGCCAAGACAGGGTCTACGAGCAGTACTTC.